This T cell receptor beta chain was found in a study of blood T cell repertoires in COVID-19. The V end lost 6 bases, the J end lost 8 bases, and 14 bases lay between the germline ends. This CDR3 comprises 14 residues. CDR1 MNHNY and CDR2 SVGAGI come from the germline V gene (reference sequence). TCRdb's copy holds only in-frame clones and misses some; the assay was immunoSEQ multiplex PCR. The sample has a few hundred thousand clones, 85% to 90% seen once. This chain joins TRBV6-6 and TRBJ1-6; a possible D gene is TRBD1 (6 bases). The source is a man between 50 and 59 years old with acute or convalescent COVID-19. The sequenced sample consisted of peripheral blood. The CDR3 nucleotides read TGTGCCAGCAGATACATGGGGGCAGATTCACCCCTCCACTTT. Its translation is CASRYMGADSPLHF.